The 20 T cell receptor beta chains below come from one sample, sequenced in a study of STAT3 mutations in large granular lymphocyte leukemia. Study-level results: Every T-cell large granular lymphocyte leukemia patient had at least one immunodominant TCR beta clonotype.

Clones were sequenced by immunoSEQ multiplex PCR, and TCRdb holds only the in-frame ones, with some missing. This sample has over 25,000 clones, with roughly 86% found just once. These receptors are not linked to any known antigen. Sequenced sample: peripheral blood mononuclear cells. All receptors come from a man aged 60 to 69 with T-cell large granular lymphocyte leukemia. Some clones in this sample may be carry-over from other donors' samples.

The V call is TRBV7-9, the J call TRBJ1-4; 8 positions match TRBD1. V lost 1 base, J lost 10 bases, and 8 bases stayed unmatched. Germline CDR1 reads SEHNR; CDR2 reads FQNEAQ (reference sequence). The CDR3 extends over 15 amino acids. CDR3 DNA sequence: TGTGCCAGCAGCTTAGGTGGACAGGGTCTTGGAAAACTGTTTTTT. This encodes CASSLGGQGLGKLFF.

As concerns this clone: This specimen includes other DNA sequences encoding the same CDR3. The CDR3 sequence: CASSWSGGSNQPQHF. CDR3 in DNA: TGCGCCAGCAGCTGGAGTGGTGGTAGCAATCAGCCCCAGCATTTT. The chain joins TRBV5-1 to TRBJ1-5; D remains ambiguous. V lost 3 bases to trimming and J lost 0 bases, with 10 bases between them. There are 15 residues in the CDR3. The germline V gene has CDR1 SGHRS and CDR2 YFSETQ. Based on the CDR3 plus reference TRBV5-1 and TRBJ1-5, the full variable domain is KAGVTQTPRYLIKTRGQQVTLSCSPISGHRSVSWYQQTPGQGLQFLFEYFSETQRNKGNFPGRFSGRQFSNSRSEMNVSTLELGDSALYLCASSWSGGSNQPQHFGDGTRLSIL.

J is TRBJ2-4 and V is TRBV28, with 15 bases lining up with TRBD2. V shed 2 bases and J 6 bases; nucleotides not matched to a gene: 11. There are 19 residues in the CDR3. CDR1 is MDHEN and CDR2 is SYDVKM in the germline V gene. The CDR3 sequence: CASSLPGLAGGPLGNIQYF. The CDR3 region has the DNA TGTGCCAGCAGTTTACCCGGACTAGCGGGAGGGCCTTTAGGAAACATTCAGTACTTC.

The CDR3 DNA reads as TGTGCCAGCAGTGAACAGGTCGTTCAGTACTTC. The encoded protein is CASSEQVVQYF. This chain uses TRBV25-1 with TRBJ2-7; D unresolved. Looked up from germline, CDR1 is MGHDK and CDR2 is SYGVNS. V lost 2 bases and J 10 bases, leaving 9 bases between the germline ends. The CDR3 is 11 amino acids.

The chain couples TRBV5-1 to TRBJ2-1, with D possibly being TRBD2 (6 bases). This CDR3 has 15 amino acids. Germline CDR1 SGHRS, CDR2 YFSETQ. V was pared by 7 bases and J by 0 bases, with 14 bases between. The DNA of the CDR3 is TGCGCCAGCGAGGAGGGGCAGCGCTCCTACAATGAGCAGTTCTTC. The encoded protein is CASEEGQRSYNEQFF.

The chain is built from TRBV19 and TRBJ1-6; D call uncertain. In germline, CDR1 is LNHDA, CDR2 SQIVND (reference sequence). Trimming stripped 7 bases from V and 8 bases from J, with 12 bases between. The CDR3 is 13 amino acids. CDR3 sequence reads: CASTGNSDSPLHF. As DNA, the CDR3 is TGTGCCAGTACCGGCAACTCAGATTCACCCCTCCACTTT.

This clone has a handful of counts. The gene calls are TRBV28 and TRBJ2-3, with a weak D call TRBD2 (6 bases). Between the trimmed V and J ends, which lost 6 bases and 0 bases, there was a span of 10 bases. This CDR3 has 14 residues. In germline, CDR1 is MDHEN, CDR2 SYDVKM. The chain's CDR3 is CASREGTSTDTQYF. The CDR3 coding sequence is TGTGCCAGCAGGGAGGGGACTAGCACAGATACGCAGTATTTT.

This sequence joins TRBV18 and TRBJ2-3; D might be TRBD1 (6 bases). This CDR3 has 16 amino acids. Germline V CDR1 and CDR2: KGHSH, LQKENI. Trimming shortened V by 4 bases and J by 3 bases, and 17 bases separated the two germline ends. CDR3 nucleotides: TGTGCCAGCTCACTCCTAACAGGGAAGGTGACAGATACGCAGTATTTT. Translating it yields CASSLLTGKVTDTQYF.

In DNA form, the CDR3 reads TGCGCCAGCAGCCAAGATCGGAGGGACCTGGGTTCACCCCTCCACTTT. This codes for CASSQDRRDLGSPLHF. V is TRBV4-3 and J is TRBJ1-6, with TRBD1 as a possible D gene (5 bases). The CDR3 totals 16 residues. The V end lost 0 bases, the J end lost 9 bases, and 15 bases lay between the germline ends. Germline CDR1 and CDR2: LGHNA and YSLEER.

This clone was observed a single time. The genes are TRBV7-2 and TRBJ2-7; 7 positions match TRBD1. CDR3 size: 15 residues. Unmatched junction bases numbered 8, after V lost 1 base and J lost 5 bases. Germline V CDR1 and CDR2: SGHTA, FQGNSA. Written as DNA, the CDR3 is TGTGCCAGCAGCTTAGACCACAGGGGCGTCGACGAGCAGTACTTC. Translation gives CASSLDHRGVDEQYF. The full variable domain, its missing parts supplied by reference TRBV7-2 and TRBJ2-7, is GAGVSQSPSNKVTEKGKDVELRCDPISGHTALYWYRQSLGQGLEFLIYFQGNSAPDKSGLPSDRFSAERTGGSVSTLTIQRTQQEDSAVYLCASSLDHRGVDEQYFGPGTRLTVT.

The V call is TRBV30, the J call TRBJ2-7; D unresolved. V was pared by 2 bases and J by 3 bases, with 8 bases between. This CDR3 is 12 amino acids long. CDR1 is GTSNPN and CDR2 is SVGIG in the germline V gene (reference sequence). The CDR3 reads CAWSTGFYEQYF. As DNA, the CDR3 is TGTGCCTGGAGTACTGGCTTCTACGAGCAGTACTTC. Based on the CDR3 plus reference TRBV30 and TRBJ2-7, the full variable domain is SQTIHQWPATLVQPVGSPLSLECTVEGTSNPNLYWYRQAAGRGLQLLFYSVGIGQISSEVPQNLSASRPQDRQFILSSKKLLLSDSGFYLCAWSTGFYEQYFGPGTRLTVT.

In its sample, this clone was seen once. The rearrangement joins TRBV7-2 to TRBJ1-4; weak D call: TRBD1 (6 bases). Trimming cost V 0 bases and J 7 bases, with 18 bases left between them. The germline gives CDR1 SGHTA, CDR2 FQGNSA. The CDR3 has 17 residues. The CDR3, as DNA: TGTGCCAGCAGCTTAGCAGTGTTTCCGGGGGCAAGTGAAAAACTGTTTTTT. This translates into CASSLAVFPGASEKLFF.

Only a few counts were recorded for this clone. The J gene is TRBJ1-6, the V gene TRBV27, with 11 positions matching TRBD1. CDR3 length: 16 amino acids. Germline trimming cut 5 bases from V and 6 bases from J; bases unmatched to any gene: 6. Germline values: CDR1 MNHEY, CDR2 SMNVEV (reference sequence). CDR3 residues: CASSQDRGRSNSPLHF. CDR3 DNA: TGTGCCAGCAGTCAGGACAGGGGGCGTTCTAATTCACCCCTCCACTTT.

The chain uses TRBV5-1 and TRBJ2-7; possibly TRBD1 for D (5 bases). This CDR3 spans 16 amino acids. CDR1 and CDR2 from the germline V gene are SGHRS and YFSETQ. Trimming took off 0 bases at V and 4 bases at J, with 17 bases between the two ends. CDR3 coding DNA: TGCGCCAGCAGCTTGGGGACATCCCGCTCGGGTTACGAGCAGTACTTC. Its protein is CASSLGTSRSGYEQYF.

CDR3 amino acids: CASSLDGRNTEAFF. DNA for the CDR3: TGCGCCAGCAGCTTGGACGGTCGGAACACTGAAGCTTTCTTT. V usage is TRBV5-1 and J usage is TRBJ1-1; D not certain. Germline V gives CDR1 SGHRS, CDR2 YFSETQ. Trimming removed 0 bases at V and 1 base at J, with 7 bases between. CDR3 length: 14 amino acids.

The rearrangement joins TRBV19 to TRBJ1-4, with D possibly TRBD1 on 6 matching bases. Germline assignment: CDR1 LNHDA and CDR2 SQIVND (reference sequence). V was pared by 5 bases and J by 4 bases, with 14 bases between. CDR3 length equals 15 residues. The CDR3 sequence: CASSRGQTLNEKLFF. The DNA of the CDR3 is TGTGCCAGTAGTCGGGGGCAGACTCTTAATGAAAAACTGTTTTTT.

The rearrangement joins TRBV30 to TRBJ2-3, with D tentatively TRBD1 or TRBD2 (5 bases each). The germline CDR1 and CDR2 sequences are GTSNPN and SVGIG (reference sequence). The CDR3 is 14 amino acids. Trimming stripped 4 bases from V and 6 bases from J, with 17 bases between. The CDR3 spells CAWTRGPNLDTQYF. DNA for the CDR3: TGTGCCTGGACGAGGGGACCAAACTTGGATACGCAGTATTTT. The whole variable domain, remainder taken from reference TRBV30 and TRBJ2-3, is SQTIHQWPATLVQPVGSPLSLECTVEGTSNPNLYWYRQAAGRGLQLLFYSVGIGQISSEVPQNLSASRPQDRQFILSSKKLLLSDSGFYLCAWTRGPNLDTQYFGPGTRLTVL.

V and J are TRBV5-1 and TRBJ2-3, with 7 nucleotides matching TRBD1. Germline CDR1 reads SGHRS; CDR2 reads YFSETQ. This CDR3 is built from 15 residues. The ends lost 7 bases at V and 1 base at J; junction bases unmatched: 9. The DNA of the CDR3 is TGCGCCAGCCTCGCCCGGGACAGCCGCACAGATACGCAGTATTTT. This translates into CASLARDSRTDTQYF.

The sample holds one count of this clone. V usage is TRBV9 and J usage is TRBJ2-7; tentatively, D is TRBD2 (6 bases). CDR3 size: 15 residues. V dropped 0 bases and J dropped 3 bases, with 13 bases sitting between them. CDR1 and CDR2 from the germline V gene are SGDLS and YYNGEE. The CDR3 coding sequence is TGTGCCAGCAGCGTAGGGTCGGGGGTTTTCTACGAGCAGTACTTC. Translating gives CASSVGSGVFYEQYF.

The chain is built from TRBV11-2 and TRBJ1-5; a possible D gene is TRBD1 (5 bases). Germline V lookup: CDR1 SGHAT, CDR2 FQNNGV. The CDR3 runs 15 residues. The V end was cut by 5 bases, the J end by 5 bases, with 16 bases between. The CDR3 sequence is CASSPLGGEDQPQHF. Written as DNA, the CDR3 is TGTGCCAGCAGCCCACTCGGGGGGGAGGATCAGCCCCAGCATTTT.